This T cell receptor (beta chain) is from a study of cytomegalovirus exposure and HLA in healthy donors. About the study: In a later analysis, the roughly 120 validation repertoires were reported to have used the same platform as the approximately 670 first-cohort repertoires.

In the case of this clone: Its antigen is unknown.

The donors were in the roughly 130-subject validation cohort, distinct from the roughly 670-subject first cohort. Libraries were prepared by immunoSEQ multiplex PCR; TCRdb keeps only in-frame clonotypes and omits some of them. The table lists fewer than 120,000 clones, more than 70% of them singletons. Germline CDR1 and CDR2: KGHSH and LQKENI. The CDR3 runs to 15 residues. With 2 bases clipped from V and 5 bases from J, the junction kept 8 bases outside the gene matches. Study conclusions and caveats: Researchers catalogued roughly 170 TCR beta chains as cytomegalovirus-associated. In vitro experiments confirmed that a few CMV-associated chains were specific for CMV antigens.

The sample consisted of PBMCs. The V call is TRBV18, the J call TRBJ2-7; 8 bases fit TRBD1. The clonotype comes from a young woman in good health and CMV-seronegative. The CDR3 loop reads CASSPFTTGGNEQYF. In DNA, the CDR3 is TGTGCCAGCTCACCATTTACAACAGGGGGGAACGAGCAGTACTTC.